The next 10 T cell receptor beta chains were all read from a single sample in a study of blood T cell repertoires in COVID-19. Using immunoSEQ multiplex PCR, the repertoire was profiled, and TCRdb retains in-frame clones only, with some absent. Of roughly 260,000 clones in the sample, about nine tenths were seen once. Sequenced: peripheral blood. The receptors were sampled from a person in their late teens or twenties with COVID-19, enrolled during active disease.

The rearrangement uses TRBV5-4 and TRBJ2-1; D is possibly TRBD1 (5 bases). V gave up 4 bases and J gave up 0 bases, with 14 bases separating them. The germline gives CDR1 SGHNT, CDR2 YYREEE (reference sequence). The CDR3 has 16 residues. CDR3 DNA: TGTGCCAGCAGCCCCGACAGCACAAGCTCCTACAATGAGCAGTTCTTC. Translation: CASSPDSTSSYNEQFF.

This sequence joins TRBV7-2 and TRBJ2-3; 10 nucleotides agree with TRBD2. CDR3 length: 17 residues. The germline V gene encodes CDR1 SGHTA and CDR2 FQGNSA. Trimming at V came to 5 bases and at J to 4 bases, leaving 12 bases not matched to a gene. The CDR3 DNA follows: TGTGCCAGCAGCGATACTAGCGGGGCAAGGGGCCCAGATACGCAGTATTTT. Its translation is CASSDTSGARGPDTQYF.

The CDR3 reads CASSEGQGAIQPQHF. CDR3 sequence (DNA): TGTGCCAGCAGTGAAGGACAGGGGGCGATTCAGCCCCAGCATTTT. V is TRBV28 and J is TRBJ1-5; 11 bases map to TRBD1. Germline lookup yields CDR1 MDHEN and CDR2 SYDVKM. The V segment lost 5 bases and the J segment 6 bases; nucleotides outside the gene matches: 6. This CDR3 contains 15 residues.

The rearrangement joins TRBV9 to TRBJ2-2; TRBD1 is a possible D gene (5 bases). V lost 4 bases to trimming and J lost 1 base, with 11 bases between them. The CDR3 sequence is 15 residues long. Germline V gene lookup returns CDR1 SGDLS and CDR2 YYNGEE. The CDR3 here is CASSPRTGNTGELFF. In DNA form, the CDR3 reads TGTGCCAGCAGCCCACGAACAGGGAACACCGGGGAGCTGTTTTTT. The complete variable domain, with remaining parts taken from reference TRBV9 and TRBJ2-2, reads DSGVTQTPKHLITATGQRVTLRCSPRSGDLSVYWYQQSLDQGLQFLIQYYNGEERAKGNILERFSAQQFPDLHSELNLSSLELGDSALYFCASSPRTGNTGELFFGEGSRLTVL.

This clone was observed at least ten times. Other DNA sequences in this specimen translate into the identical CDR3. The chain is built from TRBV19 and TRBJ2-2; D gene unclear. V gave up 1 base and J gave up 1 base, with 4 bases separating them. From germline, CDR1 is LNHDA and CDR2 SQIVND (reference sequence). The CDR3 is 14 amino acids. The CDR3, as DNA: TGTGCCAGTAGTATAGGGCAGAACACCGGGGAGCTGTTTTTT. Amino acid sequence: CASSIGQNTGELFF.

This CDR3 reads CASSPGTLNTEAFF. The CDR3 region has the DNA TGCGCCAGCAGCCCCGGGACATTGAACACTGAAGCTTTCTTT. The chain couples TRBV4-3 to TRBJ1-1, with a possible D match to TRBD1 (6 bases). CDR3 length equals 14 residues. Trimming cost V 4 bases and J 0 bases, with 9 bases left between them. Per the germline V gene, CDR1 is LGHNA and CDR2 is YSLEER.

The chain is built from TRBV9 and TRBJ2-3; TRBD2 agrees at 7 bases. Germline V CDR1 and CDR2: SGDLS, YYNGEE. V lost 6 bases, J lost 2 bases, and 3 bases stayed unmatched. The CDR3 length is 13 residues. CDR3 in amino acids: CASKRGHTDTQYF. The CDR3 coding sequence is TGTGCCAGCAAGCGGGGCCACACAGATACGCAGTATTTT.

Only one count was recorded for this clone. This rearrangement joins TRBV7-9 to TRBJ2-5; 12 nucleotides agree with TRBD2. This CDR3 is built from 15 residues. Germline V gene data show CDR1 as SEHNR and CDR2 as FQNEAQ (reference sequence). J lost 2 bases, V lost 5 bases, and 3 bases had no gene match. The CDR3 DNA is TGTGCCAGCAGCGAAGGGACTAGCGGGCAAGAGACCCAGTACTTC. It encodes CASSEGTSGQETQYF.

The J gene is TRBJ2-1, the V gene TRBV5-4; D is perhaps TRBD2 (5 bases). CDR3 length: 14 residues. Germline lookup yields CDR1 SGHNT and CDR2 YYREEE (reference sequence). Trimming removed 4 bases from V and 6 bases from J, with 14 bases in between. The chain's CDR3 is CASSTDPRVNEQFF. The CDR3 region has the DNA TGTGCCAGCAGCACGGACCCGAGGGTCAATGAGCAGTTCTTC.

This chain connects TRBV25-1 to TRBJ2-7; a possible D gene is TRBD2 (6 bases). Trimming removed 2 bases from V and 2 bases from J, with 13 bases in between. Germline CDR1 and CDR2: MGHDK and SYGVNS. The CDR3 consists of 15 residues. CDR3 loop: CASSETGASAYEQYF. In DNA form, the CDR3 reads TGTGCCAGCAGTGAAACGGGAGCGTCTGCCTACGAGCAGTACTTC.